The present T cell receptor beta chain was sequenced within a study of shared clonotypes between healthy human individuals. Turning to the study itself: The study used three CD4 naive, three CD4 memory, two CD8 naive and one CD8 memory plate per donor.

About this clone itself: Antigen: not known.

Study processing details: Filtering of immunoSEQ junctional sequences could not match full-length read filtering. Sequencing was performed with immunoSEQ multiplex PCR; in TCRdb, only in-frame clones are kept and a portion is missing. That table supplies the V and J calls and clone size; D and trimming were determined from the DNA. Altogether some 2 million clones are present, just under 95% being singletons, with the ten largest covering approximately 1.2%. Study-wide results and limits: Richness estimates generally favored naive over memory subsets. Having only a few donors restricted how much genetic and exposure-history diversity was captured.

CD8 cells classed as naive were CD45RO-negative and positively selected for CCR7, excluding terminally differentiated effector memory CD45RA+ cells. The sample was naive CD8+ T cells sorted from blood. This clonotype was sampled from a man younger than 35 in good health.

As DNA, the CDR3 is TGTGCCAGCAGTCCTTGGACTAGCGCGACAGATACGCAGTATTTT. It codes for CASSPWTSATDTQYF. The gene calls are TRBV27 and TRBJ2-3; TRBD2 matches 9 bases. Germline loops: CDR1 MNHEY, CDR2 SMNVEV (reference sequence). The V segment lost 5 bases and the J segment 3 bases; nucleotides outside the gene matches: 6. The CDR3 runs 15 residues.